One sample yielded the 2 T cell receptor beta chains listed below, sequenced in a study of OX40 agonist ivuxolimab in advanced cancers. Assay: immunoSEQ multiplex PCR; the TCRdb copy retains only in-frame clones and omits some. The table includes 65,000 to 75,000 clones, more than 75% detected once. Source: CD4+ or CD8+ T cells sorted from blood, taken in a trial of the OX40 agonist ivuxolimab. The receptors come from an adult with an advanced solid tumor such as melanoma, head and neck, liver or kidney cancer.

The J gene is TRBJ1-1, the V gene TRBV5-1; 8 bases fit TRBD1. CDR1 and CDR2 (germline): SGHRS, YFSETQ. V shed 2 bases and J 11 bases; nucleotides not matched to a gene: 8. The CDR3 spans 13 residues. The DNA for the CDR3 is TGCGCCAGCAGCTTAGGCCAGGGGGCGCGTGCTTTCTTT. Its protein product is CASSLGQGARAFF.

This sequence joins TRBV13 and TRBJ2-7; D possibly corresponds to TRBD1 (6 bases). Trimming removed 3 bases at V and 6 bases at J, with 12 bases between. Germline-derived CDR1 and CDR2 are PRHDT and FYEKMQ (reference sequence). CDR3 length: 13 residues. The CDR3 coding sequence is TGTGCCAGCAGCTTGGGGGCGAAGGGCGAGCAGTACTTC. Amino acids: CASSLGAKGEQYF.